This TCR beta chain was profiled in a study of cytomegalovirus exposure and HLA in healthy donors. Study at large: Approximately 85 million unique TCRs from HLA-typed donors were held in an early release of data.

General study results and limits: Reported results showed that the classifier diagnosed cytomegalovirus status with high specificity and sensitivity.

With respect to this clone: Its antigen is undetermined.

The PCR was carried out with 60 Vbeta primers and 13 Jbeta primers. TCRdb's table, derived via immunoSEQ multiplex PCR, lists solely in-frame clones and lacks some. The sample has under 250,000 clones, about 75% seen once. The V segment lost 6 bases and the J segment 5 bases; nucleotides outside the gene matches: 13. Germline CDR1 is LNHDA and CDR2 is SQIVND (reference sequence). The length of the CDR3 is 16 residues. The receptor was isolated from a male donor in good health and CMV-seronegative. The sample comprised PBMCs. This rearrangement joins TRBV19 to TRBJ1-5, with 7 bases that match TRBD1. The CDR3 DNA follows: TGTGCCAGTAGCCTCTACAGGGGAGAGGTCGATCAGCCCCAGCATTTT. Encoded protein: CASSLYRGEVDQPQHF.